Each of the 12 T cell receptor beta chains below was sequenced from the same sample in a study of blood T cell repertoires in COVID-19. Measured with immunoSEQ multiplex PCR; TCRdb has only the in-frame clones, and not every one. The table records roughly 38,000 clones, about 76% of them present only once. The sequencing sample was made of peripheral blood. The origin of the receptors is a man aged 70-80 years with COVID-19, enrolled during active disease.

This clone has only a few counts. The V gene is TRBV18, the J gene TRBJ1-5; 10 bases align to TRBD1. Looked up from germline, CDR1 is KGHSH and CDR2 is LQKENI. The CDR3 has 16 amino acids. Losses at the gene ends were 2 bases for V and 3 bases for J; bases not matched to a gene: 4. The CDR3 loop reads CASSPGGTGVNQPQHF. In nucleotides, the CDR3 is TGTGCCAGCTCACCAGGGGGGACAGGGGTCAATCAGCCCCAGCATTTT.

The rearrangement links TRBV19 to TRBJ1-2, with D possibly matching TRBD1 (6 bases). The CDR3 length is 15 residues. V shed 10 bases and J shed 4 bases, with 22 bases lying between them. Germline V gene sequence: CDR1 LNHDA, CDR2 SQIVND (reference sequence). The CDR3 DNA reads TGTGCCACCCAAGCCATCGCGACAGGACCCTATGGCTACACCTTC. Its translation is CATQAIATGPYGYTF. The full variable domain, with the rest looked up from reference TRBV19 and TRBJ1-2, is DGGITQSPKYLFRKEGQNVTLSCEQNLNHDAMYWYRQDPGQGLRLIYYSQIVNDFQKGDIAEGYSVSREKKESFPLTVTSAQKNPTAFYLCATQAIATGPYGYTFGSGTRLTVV.

The chain employs TRBV4-2 and TRBJ2-7; possibly TRBD1 for D (5 bases). Germline V gene lookup returns CDR1 LGHNA and CDR2 YNFKEQ. Trimming left V 1 base short and J 7 bases short, with 23 bases between. The CDR3 has 17 amino acids. The CDR3 DNA follows: TGTGCCAGCAGCCAAGGGGGTGTCAGGGCATTATCTAAAGAGCAGTACTTC. Translation: CASSQGGVRALSKEQYF.

The rearrangement links TRBV5-1 to TRBJ1-5, with 9 bases that match TRBD1. This CDR3 has 14 residues. J lost 2 bases, V lost 5 bases, and 2 bases had no gene match. The germline gives CDR1 SGHRS, CDR2 YFSETQ. Here the CDR3 DNA reads TGCGCCAGCAGTACAGGGGGCGGCAATCAGCCCCAGCATTTT. It translates to CASSTGGGNQPQHF.

The chain combines TRBV18 with TRBJ2-2; D unclear. V lost 0 bases and J lost 7, with 15 bases in between. CDR1 is KGHSH and CDR2 is LQKENI in the germline V gene. The CDR3 has 16 amino acids. CDR3 sequence: CASSPPNGWRSGELFF. Written as DNA, the CDR3 is TGTGCCAGCTCACCACCGAACGGGTGGAGAAGCGGGGAGCTGTTTTTT. Full variable domain (remainder filled in from reference TRBV18 and TRBJ2-2): NAGVMQNPRHLVRRRGQEARLRCSPMKGHSHVYWYRQLPEEGLKFMVYLQKENIIDESGMPKERFSAEFPKEGPSILRIQQVVRGDSAAYFCASSPPNGWRSGELFFGEGSRLTVL.

The V gene is TRBV9, the J gene TRBJ2-3; D is undetermined. V was pared by 3 bases and J by 6 bases, with 8 bases between. The CDR3 is 12 amino acids. Germline lookup yields CDR1 SGDLS and CDR2 YYNGEE. CDR3 bases: TGTGCCAGCAGCGGACTGTGGGATACGCAGTATTTT. Translating it yields CASSGLWDTQYF.

The genes are TRBV11-2 and TRBJ2-1; TRBD1 agrees at 7 bases. The CDR3 length is 16 residues. Germline trimming cut 5 bases from V and 5 bases from J; bases unmatched to any gene: 12. CDR1 and CDR2 from the germline V gene are SGHAT and FQNNGV. In nucleotides, the CDR3 is TGTGCCAGCAGCCCCTTGACAGGGATGATGGACAATGAGCAGTTCTTC. The encoded protein is CASSPLTGMMDNEQFF.

The chain has TRBV9 and TRBJ1-6; 9 bases agree with TRBD1. The CDR3 is made up of 16 amino acids. Losses at the gene ends were 3 bases for V and 6 bases for J; bases not matched to a gene: 7. Germline V gene lookup returns CDR1 SGDLS and CDR2 YYNGEE. CDR3 nucleotides: TGTGCCAGCAGCGGTCAGGGACAGGGAAGTAATTCACCCCTCCACTTT. As protein: CASSGQGQGSNSPLHF.

The chain couples TRBV25-1 to TRBJ1-2; D is ambiguous. Between the trimmed V and J ends, which lost 3 bases and 9 bases, there was a span of 14 bases. Germline assignment: CDR1 MGHDK and CDR2 SYGVNS. CDR3 size: 13 residues. CDR3 sequence reads: CASSDTGSIRYTF. The CDR3 coding sequence is TGTGCCAGCAGTGATACCGGGTCTATCCGCTACACCTTC.

The chain employs TRBV6-4 and TRBJ2-3; 9 nucleotides align to TRBD2. Germline V gives CDR1 MRHNA, CDR2 SNTAGT. V trimming: 3 bases; J trimming: 9 bases; junction bases outside the gene matches: 7. The CDR3 length is 14 residues. As DNA, the CDR3 is TGTGCCAGCAGTGAGGGCGGGGGGGCGGAAACGCAGTATTTT. This sequence encodes CASSEGGGAETQYF.

The rearrangement links TRBV6-5 to TRBJ1-1; the D gene is possibly TRBD1 (6 bases). This CDR3 is 12 amino acids long. From germline, CDR1 is MNHEY and CDR2 SVGAGI. The V end was cut by 6 bases, the J end by 1 base, with 6 bases between. CDR3 sequence (DNA): TGTGCCAGCAGGGGACAGAACACTGAAGCTTTCTTT. It translates to CASRGQNTEAFF.

V is TRBV6-5 and J is TRBJ2-2, with TRBD2 matching over 7 bases. Germline trimming cut 3 bases from V and 1 base from J; bases unmatched to any gene: 2. CDR1 MNHEY and CDR2 SVGAGI come from the germline V gene. The CDR3 is made up of 15 amino acids. CDR3 protein: CASSYGGVNTGELFF. In DNA form, the CDR3 reads TGTGCCAGCAGTTATGGGGGGGTGAACACCGGGGAGCTGTTTTTT.